Following are 18 T cell receptor beta chains from one sample sequenced in a study of post-analysis software for immune sequencing data (dated by TCRdb to the mid-2010s). What the authors observed across the whole study: Significantly higher frequencies in patients than in controls were found for a handful of TRBV segments, including TRBV5-6, TRBV5-1 and TRBV20-1.

Antigens of these TCRs are unknown. Libraries were built with PCR. The instrument was an Illumina HiSeq 2500. To reduce PCR and sequencing biases, unique molecular identifiers were incorporated into the TCR beta cDNA libraries. TCRdb trimmed the raw reads at Q25, called clones with MiXCR and kept productive beta chains. Rows are unified per CDR3 protein, each entry keeping the most common DNA and genes. The sample table records 750,000 to 950,000 distinct CDR3 sequences; more than 45% of these occur just once. Clones ranked in the top ten supply roughly 4.9% of the sample. Source material: blood. The origin of the receptors is a girl under 18 with multiple sclerosis.

This clonotype was observed a handful of times. This chain uses TRBV24-1 with TRBJ2-7; 7 bases fit TRBD1. With V trimmed by 9 bases and J by 2 bases, 12 bases remained unmatched. Germline V gene lookup returns CDR1 KGHDR and CDR2 SFDVKD. The CDR3 spans 15 residues. CDR3 in DNA: TGTGCCACCGGGGGAGACAGGGAAGGGCCCTACGAGCAGTACTTC. This translates into CATGGDREGPYEQYF.

The rearrangement uses TRBV7-9 and TRBJ1-2, with D possibly TRBD1 on 5 matching bases. The CDR3 is 15 residues long. CDR1 and CDR2 (germline): SEHNR, FQNEAQ (reference sequence). With 0 bases removed from V and 3 bases from J, the gap between germline ends came to 11 bases. The CDR3 protein is CASSLALGAHYGYTF. DNA for the CDR3: TGTGCCAGCAGCTTAGCGCTAGGGGCACACTATGGCTACACCTTC.

The V gene is TRBV12-3 or TRBV12-4, the J gene TRBJ2-1, with unresolved D. Between the trimmed V and J ends, which lost 5 bases and 3 bases, there was a span of 14 bases. There are 15 residues in the CDR3. The CDR3 region is CASSPPQRGYNEQFF. DNA for the CDR3: TGTGCCAGCAGTCCCCCCCAGCGAGGCTACAATGAGCAGTTCTTC.

The chain carries TRBV20-1 and TRBJ2-3; 7 nucleotides agree with TRBD2. Per the germline V gene, CDR1 is DFQATT and CDR2 is SNEGSKA (reference sequence). The CDR3 length is 14 residues. V trimming: 4 bases; J trimming: 6 bases; junction bases outside the gene matches: 10. The DNA for the CDR3 is TGCAGTGCTAACGGCTGGCGAGCGGGGGATACGCAGTATTTT. Its protein product is CSANGWRAGDTQYF.

This clonotype was detected only once. V usage is TRBV3-1 and J usage is TRBJ2-5; D not certain. The CDR3 covers 16 residues. CDR1 and CDR2 (germline): LGHDT, YNNKEL (reference sequence). Trimming removed 1 base from V and 7 bases from J, with 19 bases in between. The CDR3, as DNA: TGTGCCAGCAGCCAAGGCCCCACGAACCCAGACGGGACCCAGTACTTC. Protein sequence: CASSQGPTNPDGTQYF.

Details on this clonotype: This sequence may be a read error, since a much larger clone differs from it by one base. The genes are TRBV5-1 and TRBJ2-1, with a possible D match to TRBD2 (5 bases). The CDR3 is 15 residues long. Trimming took off 4 bases at V and 0 bases at J, with 11 bases between the two ends. Looked up from germline, CDR1 is SGHRS and CDR2 is YFSETQ. The CDR3 coding sequence is TGCGCCAGCAGCGGAGGTGCTAGCTCCTACAATGAGCAGTTCTTC. Its protein product is CASSGGASSYNEQFF.

The chain employs TRBV7-4 and TRBJ2-3, with 8 bases lining up with TRBD1. Germline V CDR1 and CDR2: SGHVT, SQSDAQ. V was clipped by 5 bases and J by 5 bases; unmatched bases: 9. The CDR3 totals 15 residues. The CDR3 loop reads CASSGLTGGGDTQYF. Written as DNA, the CDR3 is TGTGCCAGCAGCGGTCTAACAGGGGGAGGAGATACGCAGTATTTT.

The gene calls are TRBV9 and TRBJ2-1; maybe TRBD2 (6 bases). This CDR3 is built from 16 residues. Trimming shortened V by 0 bases and J by 4 bases, and 14 bases separated the two germline ends. Per germline, CDR1 SGDLS and CDR2 YYNGEE. The CDR3 sequence: CASSVDAGPPYNEQFF. CDR3 DNA: TGTGCCAGCAGCGTAGACGCGGGACCCCCTTACAATGAGCAGTTCTTC.

Regarding this clonotype: A much larger clone lies a single base off, so this may be a read error. The V gene is TRBV6-5, the J gene TRBJ2-7; D is perhaps TRBD1 (5 bases). The V gene lost 8 bases and the J gene lost 2 bases, with 10 bases spanning the gap. Germline V gene sequence: CDR1 MNHEY, CDR2 SVGAGI. This CDR3 has 12 residues. CDR3 DNA: TGTGCCAGCGGGGTAGGGGCCTACGAGCAGTACTTC. Its protein is CASGVGAYEQYF.

V is TRBV3-1 and J is TRBJ2-4, with TRBD1 as a possible D gene (6 bases). CDR1 LGHDT and CDR2 YNNKEL come from the germline V gene (reference sequence). The CDR3 is 15 amino acids. Trimming removed 1 base from V and 7 bases from J, with 14 bases in between. DNA for the CDR3: TGTGCCAGCAGCCAAGGACCAGGGGAACAGAACATTCAGTACTTC. This sequence encodes CASSQGPGEQNIQYF.

A few counts support this clonotype. This chain joins TRBV2 and TRBJ1-6; TRBD1 matches 7 bases. The CDR3 extends over 18 amino acids. The V gene end was trimmed by 2 bases and the J gene end by 7 bases; junction bases not matched to a gene: 14. Germline V gene lookup returns CDR1 SNHLY and CDR2 FYNNEI. CDR3 DNA: TGTGCCAGCAGTGAAACCATAACGGACAGGAGAGGGAATTCACCCCTCCACTTT. This sequence encodes CASSETITDRRGNSPLHF.

The rearrangement joins TRBV20-1 to TRBJ2-3; D not resolved. With 7 bases removed from V and 3 bases from J, the gap between germline ends came to 5 bases. This CDR3 region has 10 residues. CDR1 is DFQATT and CDR2 is SNEGSKA in the germline V gene (reference sequence). CDR3 DNA: TGCAGTGTTAAAACAGATACGCAGTATTTT. Translated: CSVKTDTQYF.

This clonotype has just a few counts. V and J are TRBV5-1 and TRBJ2-5; 7 bases match TRBD1. Trimming took 4 bases from V and 0 from J; bases not matched to a gene: 6. The CDR3 consists of 15 residues. Per the germline V gene, CDR1 is SGHRS and CDR2 is YFSETQ. For the CDR3, the DNA is TGCGCCAGCAGCCCCAGGGGGACCTACCAAGAGACCCAGTACTTC. It encodes CASSPRGTYQETQYF.

The chain links TRBV5-8 to TRBJ2-1, with a tentative D call TRBD1 (5 bases). CDR1 SGHTS and CDR2 YDEGEE come from the germline V gene. The CDR3 spans 16 residues. The ends were cut back, 5 bases at V and 5 bases at J, with 20 bases in the middle. CDR3 amino acids: CASRQTEYQQDNEQFF. CDR3 DNA: TGTGCCAGCAGGCAGACAGAATACCAACAGGACAATGAGCAGTTCTTC.

This clonotype was seen only a few times. The V call is TRBV28, the J call TRBJ1-1, with D unresolved. CDR1 MDHEN and CDR2 SYDVKM come from the germline V gene. CDR3 length: 13 residues. Trimming took 1 base from V and 5 from J, leaving 8 bases between them. CDR3 DNA sequence: TGTGCCAGCAGTTTATCTCCGGGAACTGAAGCTTTCTTT. Protein product: CASSLSPGTEAFF. The variable domain in full, completed from reference TRBV28 and TRBJ1-1, reads DVKVTQSSRYLVKRTGEKVFLECVQDMDHENMFWYRQDPGLGLRLIYFSYDVKMKEKGDIPEGYSVSREKKERFSLILESASTNQTSMYLCASSLSPGTEAFFGQGTRLTVV.

The rearrangement joins TRBV7-2 to TRBJ2-1, with 12 positions matching TRBD2. Germline CDR1 SGHTA, CDR2 FQGNSA. The CDR3 runs 16 residues. V lost 5 bases to trimming and J lost 5 bases; unmatched junction nucleotides: 7. The CDR3 spells CASSLPRTSGNNEQFF. CDR3 nucleotide sequence: TGTGCCAGCAGCCTACCTAGGACTAGCGGGAACAATGAGCAGTTCTTC.

V usage is TRBV4-2 and J usage is TRBJ2-1; 14 bases line up with TRBD2. J lost 1 base, V lost 4 bases, and 3 bases had no gene match. The germline gives CDR1 LGHNA, CDR2 YNFKEQ. The CDR3 has 17 residues. CDR3 residues: CASSPRTSGGSYNEQFF. In DNA, the CDR3 is TGTGCCAGCAGCCCTAGGACTAGCGGGGGGTCCTACAATGAGCAGTTCTTC.

This clonotype was observed a handful of times. The chain has TRBV4-3 and TRBJ2-4; 8 positions match TRBD1. TRBJ2-7 explains the end of the DNA better; the J call may be wrong. The germline CDR1 and CDR2 sequences are LGHNA and YSLEER. The CDR3 runs to 15 residues. As DNA, the CDR3 is TGCGCCAGCAGCCTCCGGGACAGGCCCGACTACGAGCAGTACTTC. Its protein product is CASSLRDRPDYEQYF.